The 8 T cell receptor beta chains below all came from one sample that was sequenced in a study of T cell responses to AZD1222 COVID-19 vaccine. Clones were read by immunoSEQ multiplex PCR, and TCRdb kept only the in-frame ones, dropping some. The sample has about 99,000 clones, 85% to 95% seen once. Sequencing was performed on peripheral blood, taken on day 0 of AZD1222 vaccination. These receptors were collected from an adult in good health.

This clone was detected only a few times. The V call is TRBV4-1, the J call TRBJ1-2; the D gene is possibly TRBD1 (6 bases). The germline gives CDR1 MGHRA, CDR2 YSYEKL. This CDR3 region has 18 residues. Trimming took off 1 base at V and 2 bases at J, with 20 bases between the two ends. The CDR3 loop is CASSQGAWQQDSNYGYTF. The CDR3 coding sequence is TGCGCCAGCAGCCAAGGGGCTTGGCAGCAGGACAGCAACTATGGCTACACCTTC.

The CDR3 DNA is TGTGCCAGTAGTATGAACAGGGTGAACTATGGCTACACCTTC. Residues: CASSMNRVNYGYTF. The gene calls are TRBV19 and TRBJ1-2; weak D call: TRBD1 (6 bases). V was clipped by 3 bases and J by 2 bases, with 10 bases between them. The CDR3 contains 14 residues. The germline CDR1 and CDR2 sequences are LNHDA and SQIVND (reference sequence).

This clone appeared a single time. The rearrangement uses TRBV30 and TRBJ1-5, with D unresolved. The germline V gene has CDR1 GTSNPN and CDR2 SVGIG (reference sequence). The CDR3 covers 14 residues. V dropped 0 bases and J dropped 6 bases, with 12 bases sitting between them. The CDR3 DNA reads as TGTGCCTGGAGTGTACCCGGGGAGTCTCAGCCCCAGCATTTT. Encoded protein: CAWSVPGESQPQHF. Supplemented by reference TRBV30 and TRBJ1-5, the full variable domain reads SQTIHQWPATLVQPVGSPLSLECTVEGTSNPNLYWYRQAAGRGLQLLFYSVGIGQISSEVPQNLSASRPQDRQFILSSKKLLLSDSGFYLCAWSVPGESQPQHFGDGTRLSIL.

The CDR3 loop is CASSQGLAGSIYEQYF. CDR3 nucleotides: TGTGCCAGCAGCCAAGGGCTAGCGGGATCGATCTACGAGCAGTACTTC. This chain joins TRBV3-1 (or the pseudogene TRBV3-2) and TRBJ2-7, with 9 bases aligning to TRBD2. The V gene's germline CDR1 is LGHDT and CDR2 YNNKEL (reference sequence). This CDR3 is built from 16 residues. The V segment lost 1 base and the J segment 3 bases; nucleotides outside the gene matches: 7.

CDR3 DNA: TGTGCCAGCTCCCCTCTAGCGGGAGGGTACAATGAGCAGTTCTTC. It is translated as CASSPLAGGYNEQFF. This sequence joins TRBV18 and TRBJ2-1; 12 nucleotides line up with TRBD2. The CDR3 is made up of 15 amino acids. Germline lookup yields CDR1 KGHSH and CDR2 LQKENI. V trimming: 6 bases; J trimming: 4 bases; junction bases outside the gene matches: 4.

V usage is TRBV5-6 and J usage is TRBJ1-2, with D possibly TRBD1 on 5 matching bases. The CDR3 is 13 amino acids. The germline gives CDR1 SGHDT, CDR2 YYEEEE. Trimming cost V 4 bases and J 8 bases, with 15 bases left between them. The CDR3 sequence: CASSLPGGEGYTF. CDR3 nucleotide sequence: TGTGCCAGCAGCCTCCCGGGGGGGGAGGGCTACACCTTC.

V is TRBV5-6 and J is TRBJ1-1; no clear D gene. V was cut by 4 bases and J by 6 bases, with 7 bases left in between. Germline CDR1 and CDR2: SGHDT and YYEEEE. This CDR3 is built from 11 residues. CDR3 loop: CASSLPPEAFF. CDR3 nucleotides: TGTGCCAGCAGCCTGCCCCCTGAAGCTTTCTTT.

This chain connects TRBV18 to TRBJ2-5; perhaps TRBD1 as D (6 bases). V dropped 3 bases and J dropped 5 bases, with 13 bases sitting between them. The CDR3 contains 14 residues. The germline gives CDR1 KGHSH, CDR2 LQKENI. The CDR3: CASSPLQGTETQYF. In DNA, the CDR3 is TGTGCCAGCTCACCCCTACAGGGAACCGAGACCCAGTACTTC.